These 27 T cell receptor beta chains share one sample of origin, sequenced in a study of blood T cell repertoires in COVID-19. The data were produced by immunoSEQ multiplex PCR, yet TCRdb's version contains in-frame clones alone and is incomplete. Of 200,000 to 250,000 clones in the sample, 70% to 85% were seen once. The specimen was PBMCs or T cells enriched from blood (not recorded which). Every receptor here comes from a woman in her fifties or sixties who had recovered from COVID-19.

This clone has only a few counts. The chain couples TRBV5-6 to TRBJ2-7, with D perhaps matching TRBD1 (6 bases). The V end lost 7 bases, the J end lost 7 bases, and 21 bases lay between the germline ends. This CDR3 region has 14 residues. CDR1 is SGHDT and CDR2 is YYEEEE in the germline V gene. The CDR3 spells CASWGPPSLREQYF. For the CDR3, the DNA is TGTGCCAGCTGGGGGCCACCCTCCCTTAGAGAGCAGTACTTC.

The V and J genes are TRBV12-3 or TRBV12-4 and TRBJ2-1, with 7 bases identical to TRBD2. The CDR3 extends over 13 amino acids. V shed 8 bases and J 8 bases; nucleotides not matched to a gene: 9. CDR3 residues: CASGPREGHEQFF. Here the CDR3 DNA reads TGTGCCAGCGGCCCGAGGGAGGGGCATGAGCAGTTCTTC.

The sample holds a few counts of this clone. The V call is TRBV5-6, the J call TRBJ1-1; a possible D gene is TRBD1 (6 bases). Between the trimmed V and J ends, which lost 0 bases and 6 bases, there was a span of 15 bases. CDR1 SGHDT and CDR2 YYEEEE come from the germline V gene. The CDR3 has 15 residues. The CDR3 DNA sequence: TGTGCCAGCAGCTTGGATCTTACAGGGAGGGCTGAAGCTTTCTTT. This gives the protein CASSLDLTGRAEAFF.

The V gene is TRBV5-4, the J gene TRBJ2-3; 7 bases match TRBD2. The CDR3 totals 14 residues. Germline CDR1 and CDR2: SGHNT and YYREEE (reference sequence). V shed 2 bases and J 4 bases; nucleotides not matched to a gene: 4. The CDR3 protein is CASSLGLEADTQYF. The CDR3 DNA reads as TGTGCCAGCAGCTTAGGACTAGAGGCAGATACGCAGTATTTT.

This chain links TRBV18 with TRBJ1-4; D not certain. The CDR3 spans 15 residues. Per the germline V gene, CDR1 is KGHSH and CDR2 is LQKENI. V shed 3 bases and J shed 0 bases, with 8 bases lying between them. In DNA form, the CDR3 reads TGTGCCAGCTCACCTTCAGTCGCAACTAATGAAAAACTGTTTTTT. The encoded protein is CASSPSVATNEKLFF.

The rearrangement uses TRBV3-1 (or the pseudogene TRBV3-2) and TRBJ1-4; D is undetermined. CDR1 LGHDT and CDR2 YNNKEL come from the germline V gene (reference sequence). V gave up 4 bases and J gave up 0 bases, with 12 bases separating them. The CDR3 sequence is 16 residues long. The CDR3 DNA sequence: TGTGCCAGCAGCCCTCAGCCGGGAGCAACTAATGAAAAACTGTTTTTT. The encoded protein is CASSPQPGATNEKLFF.

The V and J genes are TRBV5-8 and TRBJ2-5, with a weak D call TRBD2 (6 bases). The V gene's germline CDR1 is SGHTS and CDR2 YDEGEE. This CDR3 has 15 residues. V was trimmed by 2 bases and J by 2 bases, leaving 13 bases between them. CDR3 amino acids: CASSLFRGKQETQYF. CDR3 in DNA: TGTGCCAGCAGCTTATTCCGCGGGAAACAAGAGACCCAGTACTTC.

This chain joins TRBV21-1 and TRBJ2-2; the listed D gene, TRBD1, was not tested against the DNA. TRBV21-1 is assigned pseudogene status. The CDR3 totals 12 residues. The CDR3 is CASSARSGELFF. CDR3 DNA sequence: TGTGCCAGCAGCGCCAGGTCCGGGGAGCTGTTTTTT.

The chain carries TRBV5-1 and TRBJ1-1; D is possibly TRBD1 (6 bases). Between the trimmed V and J ends, which lost 1 base and 5 bases, there was a span of 15 bases. Germline assignment: CDR1 SGHRS and CDR2 YFSETQ. This CDR3 comprises 15 residues. CDR3 protein: CASSLLSGAETEAFF. CDR3 DNA: TGCGCCAGCAGCTTGTTATCAGGGGCTGAGACTGAAGCTTTCTTT.

The chain recombines TRBV7-2 with TRBJ2-5; D is unresolved. CDR3 length: 11 amino acids. Trimming pared 8 bases from V and 2 bases from J, leaving 6 bases between. Germline assignment: CDR1 SGHTA and CDR2 FQGNSA. CDR3 region: CASVQQETQYF. CDR3 nucleotides: TGTGCCAGCGTCCAACAAGAGACCCAGTACTTC.

This clone appeared a few times. The rearrangement uses TRBV7-9 and TRBJ2-7, with D perhaps TRBD2 (6 bases). The CDR3 length is 13 residues. Germline V gives CDR1 SEHNR, CDR2 FQNEAQ (reference sequence). V lost 1 base and J 6 bases, leaving 10 bases between the germline ends. CDR3 bases: TGTGCCAGCAGCTTAGAGTTGGGGGGCGAGCAGTACTTC. It codes for CASSLELGGEQYF. The full variable domain, its missing parts supplied by reference TRBV7-9 and TRBJ2-7, is DTGVSQNPRHKITKRGQNVTFRCDPISEHNRLYWYRQTLGQGPEFLTYFQNEAQLEKSRLLSDRFSAERPKGSFSTLEIQRTEQGDSAMYLCASSLELGGEQYFGPGTRLTVT.

The chain is built from TRBV4-1 and TRBJ1-2; D is perhaps TRBD1 (5 bases). Germline V lookup: CDR1 MGHRA, CDR2 YSYEKL. CDR3 length equals 14 residues. Trimming stripped 3 bases from V and 8 bases from J, with 16 bases between. CDR3 protein: CASSHAGGTEGYTF. The CDR3 nucleotides read TGCGCCAGCAGCCACGCGGGGGGAACTGAAGGCTACACCTTC.

This clone showed up just once. The chain couples TRBV5-1 to TRBJ1-3; 9 positions match TRBD1. Looked up from germline, CDR1 is SGHRS and CDR2 is YFSETQ. The V gene end was trimmed by 0 bases and the J gene end by 4 bases; junction bases not matched to a gene: 17. CDR3 length: 20 residues. This CDR3 reads CASSLGVFTGGAGSGNTIYF. In DNA form, the CDR3 reads TGCGCCAGCAGCTTGGGAGTGTTCACAGGGGGCGCCGGGTCGGGAAACACCATATATTTT.

This chain links TRBV6-5 with TRBJ2-4; 8 positions match TRBD2. J lost 8 bases, V lost 8 bases, and 14 bases had no gene match. CDR3 length: 15 amino acids. Germline-derived CDR1 and CDR2 are MNHEY and SVGAGI. Here the CDR3 reads CASPNPGLVVHIQYF. For the CDR3, the DNA is TGTGCCAGCCCCAATCCGGGACTAGTGGTACACATTCAGTACTTC.

The chain links TRBV19 to TRBJ1-1; TRBD1 might be the D (6 bases). Germline CDR1 and CDR2: LNHDA and SQIVND (reference sequence). The V gene lost 4 bases and the J gene lost 1 base, with 19 bases spanning the gap. CDR3 size: 17 residues. The CDR3 nucleotides are TGTGCCAGTAGTACGACAGGCCTGATGGTTGAGAACACTGAAGCTTTCTTT. As protein: CASSTTGLMVENTEAFF.

This chain joins TRBV5-6 and TRBJ1-1; D ambiguous. V lost 2 bases to trimming and J lost 0 bases, with 8 bases between them. From germline, CDR1 is SGHDT and CDR2 YYEEEE. CDR3 size: 14 residues. In DNA form, the CDR3 reads TGTGCCAGCAGCTTACGACTTGTGAACACTGAAGCTTTCTTT. It yields the protein CASSLRLVNTEAFF.

The chain uses TRBV18 and TRBJ2-1; D possibly corresponds to TRBD1 (5 bases). The CDR3 is 11 residues long. In germline, CDR1 is KGHSH, CDR2 LQKENI. The V end was cut by 6 bases, the J end by 8 bases, with 8 bases between. CDR3 sequence reads: CASSQGHEQFF. The CDR3 DNA sequence: TGTGCCAGCTCCCAGGGCCATGAGCAGTTCTTC.

The CDR3 DNA is TGTGCCAGCAGCTACCTGGACAGGCCAGAGCAGTACTTC. This gives the protein CASSYLDRPEQYF. The V and J genes are TRBV7-2 and TRBJ2-7; 7 bases match TRBD1. The CDR3 has 13 residues. After removal of 4 bases from V and 7 bases from J, the junction contained 7 bases not matched to a gene. Germline assignment: CDR1 SGHTA and CDR2 FQGNSA.

V gene TRBV7-3 combines with J gene TRBJ1-2; TRBD1 agrees at 11 bases. CDR3 length equals 14 residues. Losses at the gene ends were 5 bases for V and 7 bases for J; bases not matched to a gene: 6. Germline V gene data show CDR1 as SGHTA and CDR2 as FQGTGA. CDR3 bases: TGTGCCAGCAGCCCGGACAGGGGGCCTGGTGGCTACACCTTC. This codes for CASSPDRGPGGYTF.

V and J are TRBV15 and TRBJ2-5, with D uncertain. CDR1 is LNHNV, CDR2 YYDKDF, per germline (reference sequence). V lost 1 base, J lost 4 bases, and 7 bases lay in between. This CDR3 has 13 amino acids. CDR3 coding DNA: TGTGCCACCAGCAGAGGCCCGGGAGAGACCCAGTACTTC. It is translated as CATSRGPGETQYF.

This clone was detected only once. This chain joins TRBV29-1 and TRBJ2-7; maybe TRBD1 (8 bases). The CDR3 sequence is 14 residues long. Between the trimmed V and J ends, which lost 3 bases and 6 bases, there was a span of 18 bases. CDR1 and CDR2 (germline): SQVTM, ANQGSEA. This CDR3 is CSVEESGGGGEQYF. In nucleotides, the CDR3 is TGCAGCGTTGAGGAATCAGGGGGCGGGGGCGAGCAGTACTTC.

V usage is TRBV6-5 and J usage is TRBJ1-3; the D is unclear. The CDR3 is made up of 15 amino acids. Germline V gene sequence: CDR1 MNHEY, CDR2 SVGAGI. The V end lost 6 bases, the J end lost 3 bases, and 15 bases lay between the germline ends. The CDR3 is CASSLDGSDGNTIYF. For the CDR3, the DNA is TGTGCCAGCAGCTTAGACGGGAGTGATGGAAACACCATATATTTT.

This clone appeared once. This sequence joins TRBV15 and TRBJ1-6, with TRBD1 as a possible D gene (5 bases). V was shortened by 1 base and J by 9 bases, with 7 bases between the two germline ends. Germline V gene data show CDR1 as LNHNV and CDR2 as YYDKDF (reference sequence). The CDR3 runs to 13 residues. CDR3 nucleotide sequence: TGTGCCACCAGCAGAGGGGGCTCTTCACCCCTCCACTTT. Translating gives CATSRGGSSPLHF.

This chain uses TRBV29-1 with TRBJ2-1; TRBD2 aligns across 12 bases. V was clipped by 0 bases and J by 12 bases; unmatched bases: 9. The germline V gene has CDR1 SQVTM and CDR2 ANQGSEA. The CDR3 is 15 amino acids. DNA of the CDR3: TGCAGCGTTGAAGATGGGCTAGCGGGGGGGCAAAGGCAGTTCTTC. Protein sequence: CSVEDGLAGGQRQFF.

The gene calls are TRBV21-1 and TRBJ1-5; no DNA check was done on the table's D call, TRBD1. TRBV21-1 is a pseudogene locus. The CDR3 is made up of 14 amino acids. The CDR3 region is CASSQGQGFQPQHF. The DNA of the CDR3 is TGTGCCAGCAGCCAGGGACAGGGGTTTCAGCCCCAGCATTTT.

The CDR3 protein is CASLDDSMNTEAFF. The CDR3 nucleotides read TGTGCCAGCTTAGATGACTCGATGAACACTGAAGCTTTCTTT. V usage is TRBV7-8 and J usage is TRBJ1-1, with no clear D. There are 14 residues in the CDR3. V dropped 8 bases and J dropped 0 bases, with 13 bases sitting between them. Germline V gives CDR1 SGHVS, CDR2 FQNEAQ.

The chain uses TRBV30 and TRBJ1-2; 10 nucleotides align to TRBD1. This CDR3 is built from 13 residues. The trim removed 4 bases at V and 4 bases at J, leaving 3 bases unmatched. In germline, CDR1 is GTSNPN, CDR2 SVGIG (reference sequence). CDR3 DNA sequence: TGTGCCTGGAAGGGACAGGGGCCCTATGGCTACACCTTC. Translated: CAWKGQGPYGYTF.